The clone carrying this T cell receptor beta chain was detected only once. These data come from a study of response to subunit inactivated influenza vaccine. The V end lost 4 bases, the J end lost 3 bases, and 19 bases lay between the germline ends. CDR3 size: 17 residues. Germline lookup yields CDR1 SGHDT and CDR2 YYEEEE. TCRdb re-derived calls from the RT-PCR reads in MiXCR, one entry per CDR3 protein. The sample shows some 850,000 distinct CDR3 sequences, roughly 18% of them seen only once. The TCR was taken from a man between 45 and 60 years old who received an inactivated influenza vaccine. The V gene is TRBV5-6, the J gene TRBJ2-2, with D possibly being TRBD1 or TRBD2 (6 bases each). The starting material was PBMCs from blood, obtained around 5 days after vaccination. This chain's CDR3 is CASSPRRGWFDTGELFF. The CDR3 DNA follows: TGTGCCAGCAGCCCTCGGAGGGGGTGGTTTGACACCGGGGAGCTGTTTTTT.